This T cell receptor (beta chain) was found in a study of T cell repertoires in cytomegalovirus infection. Study-wide context: Public TCR beta signatures were indicative of both CMV infection and a matching HLA type.

TCRdb redid the calling of the reads with MiXCR, one entry per CDR3 protein. The sample comprises roughly 300,000 distinct CDR3 sequences, roughly 24% of which are singletons, and around 14% rests with the top ten. General observations from the study: Identification of carriers of CMV plus the relevant HLA was achieved through cumulative public TCR beta family frequency.

Comment on this clonotype: The antigen remains unidentified.

Source material: PBMCs. This sequence was found in a human donor in good health (CMV status not recorded). Some clones in this sample may be carry-over from other donors' samples.

CDR3 in amino acids: CTSSNSDTQYF. CDR3 DNA sequence: TGTACCAGCAGTAACTCAGATACGCAGTATTTT. The chain is built from TRBV7-2 and TRBJ2-3, with D unresolved. The CDR3 is made up of 11 amino acids. Between the trimmed V and J ends, which lost 6 bases and 4 bases, there was a span of 5 bases. Germline V gene data show CDR1 as SGHTA and CDR2 as FQGNSA.